This passage covers 28 T cell receptor beta chains from one sample sequenced in a study of blood T cell repertoires in COVID-19. Here immunoSEQ multiplex PCR was the method, and the copy in TCRdb shows in-frame clones only, minus some. The data hold 85,000 to 110,000 clones, with 87% observed a single time. What was sequenced was peripheral blood. The receptors come from a human donor in a cohort sampled during active COVID-19.

J is TRBJ2-1 and V is TRBV7-2; TRBD2 matches 13 bases. With 5 bases clipped from V and 4 bases from J, the junction kept 11 bases outside the gene matches. This CDR3 spans 18 amino acids. Germline lookup yields CDR1 SGHTA and CDR2 FQGNSA. The CDR3 sequence: CASSGRTSGGHRYNEQFF. The DNA of the CDR3 is TGTGCCAGCAGCGGACGGACTAGCGGGGGCCATCGGTACAATGAGCAGTTCTTC.

V gene TRBV18 combines with J gene TRBJ2-7; D uncertain. From germline, CDR1 is KGHSH and CDR2 LQKENI. This CDR3 region has 13 residues. V lost 3 bases and J 3 bases, leaving 9 bases between the germline ends. The CDR3 reads CASSPLRSYEQYF. The CDR3, as DNA: TGTGCCAGCTCACCGCTGAGAAGCTACGAGCAGTACTTC.

This clone was seen only once. The V gene is TRBV27, the J gene TRBJ2-1; TRBD1 matches at 7 bases. The CDR3 extends over 15 amino acids. The V segment lost 5 bases and the J segment 3 bases; nucleotides outside the gene matches: 7. CDR1 is MNHEY and CDR2 is SMNVEV in the germline V gene (reference sequence). The CDR3 spells CASSTDREYYNEQFF. In nucleotides, the CDR3 is TGTGCCAGCAGTACCGACAGGGAATACTACAATGAGCAGTTCTTC.

The J gene is TRBJ2-5, the V gene TRBV7-8; 12 nucleotides agree with TRBD1. Germline V gene lookup returns CDR1 SGHVS and CDR2 FQNEAQ. The J segment lost 5 bases and the V segment lost 5 bases, leaving 12 bases of the junction unmatched. The CDR3 contains 17 residues. CDR3 loop: CASSQPAGTGGWETQYF. DNA for the CDR3: TGTGCCAGCAGCCAACCGGCCGGGACAGGGGGCTGGGAGACCCAGTACTTC. Based on the CDR3 plus reference TRBV7-8 and TRBJ2-5, the full variable domain is GAGVSQSPRYKVAKRGQDVALRCDPISGHVSLFWYQQALGQGPEFLTYFQNEAQLDKSGLPSDRFFAERPEGSVSTLKIQRTQQEDSAVYLCASSQPAGTGGWETQYFGPGTRLLVL.

The V gene is TRBV28, the J gene TRBJ2-7, with TRBD1 matching 9 bases. V lost 6 bases to trimming and J lost 2 bases; unmatched junction nucleotides: 8. Germline V gives CDR1 MDHEN, CDR2 SYDVKM. The CDR3 runs 15 residues. The CDR3 bases are TGTGCCAGCAGACAGACCGGGACAGGGACCTACGAGCAGTACTTC. Translated: CASRQTGTGTYEQYF.

V is TRBV19 and J is TRBJ2-3, with D possibly matching TRBD1 (6 bases). Germline CDR1 is LNHDA and CDR2 is SQIVND (reference sequence). The length of the CDR3 is 17 residues. V lost 0 bases and J lost 1, with 14 bases in between. The DNA for the CDR3 is TGTGCCAGTAGTATAGACCGTGGGGGCGGAGGCACAGATACGCAGTATTTT. Translating gives CASSIDRGGGGTDTQYF.

V and J are TRBV3-1 (or the pseudogene TRBV3-2) and TRBJ2-1, with D unresolved. Deletions cut 0 bases from V and 8 bases from J, with 11 bases between. This CDR3 is built from 14 residues. CDR1 and CDR2 from the germline V gene are LGHDT and YNNKEL (reference sequence). CDR3 coding DNA: TGTGCCAGCAGCCAAGACTTGAGCCAGGATGAGCAGTTCTTC. Translating gives CASSQDLSQDEQFF.

V and J are TRBV6-7 and TRBJ1-1, with D maybe TRBD1 (5 bases). TRBV6-7 is recorded as an ORF, its role being uncertain. CDR3 length: 8 residues. V was shortened by 11 bases and J by 9 bases, with 7 bases between the two germline ends. The CDR3 DNA sequence: TGTGCCGGGGCCCAAGCTTTCTTT. It specifies CAGAQAFF.

This chain links TRBV2 with TRBJ1-5; tentatively, D is TRBD1 (5 bases). In germline, CDR1 is SNHLY, CDR2 FYNNEI. The CDR3 has 18 amino acids. V dropped 4 bases and J dropped 0 bases, with 19 bases sitting between them. The CDR3 DNA sequence: TGTGCCAGCAGTGGGGGCGGGGCATCGTTATATAGCAATCAGCCCCAGCATTTT. It yields the protein CASSGGGASLYSNQPQHF.

This chain connects TRBV30 to TRBJ2-5, with a possible D match to TRBD2 (6 bases). V shed 1 base and J shed 2 bases, with 8 bases lying between them. The CDR3 totals 13 residues. Looked up from germline, CDR1 is GTSNPN and CDR2 is SVGIG (reference sequence). CDR3 sequence: CAWSGAGQETQYF. The CDR3 nucleotides are TGTGCCTGGAGTGGCGCGGGGCAAGAGACCCAGTACTTC.

V usage is TRBV2 and J usage is TRBJ2-1; 8 bases match TRBD1. The CDR3 consists of 17 residues. Germline CDR1 and CDR2: SNHLY and FYNNEI. V shed 3 bases, J shed 0 bases, and the junction held 7 bases outside the gene matches. CDR3 residues: CASSDPGGASSYNEQFF. The CDR3 DNA reads TGTGCCAGCAGTGATCCAGGGGGCGCAAGCTCCTACAATGAGCAGTTCTTC.

The chain uses TRBV7-2 and TRBJ1-1, with D uncertain. The germline V gene encodes CDR1 SGHTA and CDR2 FQGNSA. The CDR3 consists of 15 residues. V gave up 3 bases and J gave up 4 bases, with 15 bases separating them. The chain's CDR3 is CASSFEGGRGTEAFF. The CDR3 nucleotides read TGTGCCAGCAGCTTTGAAGGAGGGCGGGGCACTGAAGCTTTCTTT.

The V gene is TRBV24-1, the J gene TRBJ2-1; TRBD1 might be the D (6 bases). Trimming pared 0 bases from V and 5 bases from J, leaving 16 bases between. This CDR3 has 17 residues. Germline V CDR1 and CDR2: KGHDR, SFDVKD. CDR3 coding DNA: TGTGCCACCAGTGATTTGGTAGGGGGTCGGCAAGACAATGAGCAGTTCTTC. Its protein is CATSDLVGGRQDNEQFF.

The chain employs TRBV19 and TRBJ2-3, with D perhaps TRBD2 (6 bases). Trimming removed 4 bases at V and 5 bases at J, with 13 bases between. The CDR3 loop spans 14 amino acids. Germline V gene data show CDR1 as LNHDA and CDR2 as SQIVND (reference sequence). Here the CDR3 reads CASSTSWGEDTQYF. In DNA form, the CDR3 reads TGTGCCAGTAGTACGTCTTGGGGGGAAGATACGCAGTATTTT.

The chain employs TRBV3-1 (or the pseudogene TRBV3-2) and TRBJ2-1; no firm D call. From germline, CDR1 is LGHDT and CDR2 YNNKEL (reference sequence). CDR3 length equals 13 residues. V was clipped by 4 bases and J by 3 bases, with 7 bases between them. CDR3 region: CASSPVHYNEQFF. The CDR3 DNA reads TGTGCCAGCAGCCCGGTCCACTACAATGAGCAGTTCTTC.

The V gene is TRBV14, the J gene TRBJ1-1, with TRBD1 matching over 7 bases. Unmatched junction bases numbered 1, after V lost 3 bases and J lost 0 bases. The CDR3 totals 14 residues. Germline V gene data show CDR1 as SGHDN and CDR2 as FVKESK. In nucleotides, the CDR3 is TGTGCCAGCAGCCAGGACAGGATGAACACTGAAGCTTTCTTT. Protein: CASSQDRMNTEAFF.

This chain joins TRBV27 and TRBJ2-2; 11 bases line up with TRBD1. The V gene's germline CDR1 is MNHEY and CDR2 SMNVEV (reference sequence). CDR3 length: 16 amino acids. With 8 bases clipped from V and 5 bases from J, the junction kept 10 bases outside the gene matches. The CDR3 loop is CASGIRDRGGTGELFF. In DNA form, the CDR3 reads TGTGCCAGCGGAATCCGGGACAGGGGGGGGACCGGGGAGCTGTTTTTT.

The chain recombines TRBV6-5 with TRBJ2-1; 8 bases are shared with TRBD2. The CDR3 contains 15 residues. The germline CDR1 and CDR2 sequences are MNHEY and SVGAGI. V lost 6 bases to trimming and J lost 5 bases; unmatched junction nucleotides: 9. The chain's CDR3 is CASRVGLAANNEQFF. In DNA form, the CDR3 reads TGTGCCAGCAGAGTCGGACTAGCCGCCAACAATGAGCAGTTCTTC.

The rearrangement uses TRBV2 and TRBJ1-1; D may be TRBD1 (6 bases). Germline assignment: CDR1 SNHLY and CDR2 FYNNEI. The V end was cut by 7 bases, the J end by 13 bases, with 16 bases between. The CDR3 totals 11 residues. Here the CDR3 DNA reads TGTGCCAGCAACCAGCTGGGGGCCCATTTCTTT. Translated: CASNQLGAHFF.

V and J are TRBV4-2 and TRBJ2-1; 11 bases agree with TRBD2. Trimming at V came to 0 bases and at J to 1 base, leaving 2 bases not matched to a gene. The germline CDR1 and CDR2 sequences are LGHNA and YNFKEQ. The CDR3 is made up of 17 amino acids. The CDR3 loop is CASSQDRTSGSYNEQFF. The CDR3 DNA reads TGTGCCAGCAGCCAAGACAGGACTAGCGGGTCCTACAATGAGCAGTTCTTC.

This clone was counted only a few times. One end of the junction is discordant with germline, which a read error may explain. J is TRBJ1-2 and V is TRBV12-3 or TRBV12-4; D is uncertain. The CDR3 sequence is 12 residues long. CDR3 coding DNA: TGTGCCAGCAGCTTAGGGCGGTCTGGCTACACCTTC. Its translation: CASSLGRSGYTF.

The CDR3 protein is CASLIRGTEAFF. The CDR3 nucleotides are TGTGCCAGCCTCATCCGGGGGACTGAAGCTTTCTTT. The V call is TRBV7-9, the J call TRBJ1-1; tentatively, D is TRBD1 (5 bases). V was cut by 8 bases and J by 5 bases, with 12 bases left in between. In germline, CDR1 is SEHNR, CDR2 FQNEAQ (reference sequence). This CDR3 spans 12 amino acids.

In this sample, this clone turned up once. V and J are TRBV25-1 and TRBJ2-7, with 9 bases that match TRBD2. Germline CDR1 is MGHDK and CDR2 is SYGVNS. The CDR3 is 14 residues long. Unmatched junction bases numbered 2, after V lost 3 bases and J lost 2 bases. This chain's CDR3 is CASSDSSGAYEQYF. The CDR3 DNA reads TGTGCCAGCAGTGATTCTAGCGGGGCCTACGAGCAGTACTTC.

CDR3 residues: CASSYASGMPDTQYF. In DNA form, the CDR3 reads TGTGCCAGCAGTTACGCTAGCGGGATGCCAGATACGCAGTATTTT. The chain links TRBV6-5 to TRBJ2-3; 9 nucleotides line up with TRBD2. CDR1 and CDR2 from the germline V gene are MNHEY and SVGAGI. The CDR3 has 15 residues. The V segment lost 2 bases and the J segment 4 bases; nucleotides outside the gene matches: 4.

V and J are TRBV29-1 and TRBJ2-3, with 9 nucleotides matching TRBD2. The CDR3 contains 14 residues. Per the germline V gene, CDR1 is SQVTM and CDR2 is ANQGSEA. Losses at the gene ends were 4 bases for V and 1 base for J; bases not matched to a gene: 3. The CDR3: CSVAPSGGTDTQYF. The CDR3 DNA reads TGCAGCGTTGCCCCTAGCGGGGGCACAGATACGCAGTATTTT.

This sequence joins TRBV4-2 and TRBJ2-2; 7 bases match TRBD2. The V gene end was trimmed by 1 base and the J gene end by 5 bases; junction bases not matched to a gene: 4. Germline V gene sequence: CDR1 LGHNA, CDR2 YNFKEQ. CDR3 length equals 15 residues. The CDR3 sequence is CASSQGQGGTGELFF. The CDR3 DNA is TGTGCCAGCAGCCAAGGGCAGGGAGGGACCGGGGAGCTGTTTTTT.

This chain connects TRBV24-1 to TRBJ2-5; TRBD2 aligns across 13 bases. CDR3 size: 15 residues. Per germline, CDR1 KGHDR and CDR2 SFDVKD. V gave up 5 bases and J gave up 2 bases; unmatched junction bases: 1. The CDR3 DNA follows: TGTGCCACCAGTGGGACTAGCGGGAGACAAGAGACCCAGTACTTC. It encodes CATSGTSGRQETQYF.

This chain uses TRBV2 with TRBJ1-5, with D perhaps matching TRBD1 (6 bases). V lost 2 bases to trimming and J lost 4 bases, with 12 bases between them. Germline V gene data show CDR1 as SNHLY and CDR2 as FYNNEI. This CDR3 spans 15 amino acids. In DNA form, the CDR3 reads TGTGCCAGCAGTGAACCCAGGGGCTTGAATCAGCCCCAGCATTTT. This encodes CASSEPRGLNQPQHF. Filled out from reference TRBV2 and TRBJ1-5, the complete variable domain reads EPEVTQTPSHQVTQMGQEVILRCVPISNHLYFYWYRQILGQKVEFLVSFYNNEISEKSEIFDDQFSVERPDGSNFTLKIRSTKLEDSAMYFCASSEPRGLNQPQHFGDGTRLSIL.